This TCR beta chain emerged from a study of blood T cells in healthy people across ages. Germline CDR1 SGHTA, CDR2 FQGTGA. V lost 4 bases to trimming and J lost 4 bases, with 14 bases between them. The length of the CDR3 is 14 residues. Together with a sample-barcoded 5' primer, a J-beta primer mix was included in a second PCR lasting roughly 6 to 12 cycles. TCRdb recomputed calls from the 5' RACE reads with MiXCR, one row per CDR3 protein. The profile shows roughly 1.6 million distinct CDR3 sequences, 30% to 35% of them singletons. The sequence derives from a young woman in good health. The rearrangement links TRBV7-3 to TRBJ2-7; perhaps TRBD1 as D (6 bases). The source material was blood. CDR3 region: CASSSGQKSYEQYF. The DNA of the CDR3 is TGTGCCAGCAGCTCCGGACAGAAAAGTTACGAGCAGTACTTC.